A single sample gave rise to the 9 T cell receptor beta chains below, sequenced in a study of shared clonotypes between healthy human individuals. Here immunoSEQ multiplex PCR was the method, and the copy in TCRdb shows in-frame clones only, minus some. The sample carries 600,000 to 750,000 clones, roughly 72% recorded once. Sample: memory CD4+ T cells sorted from blood. The sample's subset: CD45RA-negative fraction. The receptors were sampled from a woman under 40 in good health.

The chain carries TRBV5-1 and TRBJ2-3; TRBD1 agrees at 7 bases. The length of the CDR3 is 16 residues. The V segment lost 4 bases and the J segment 1 base; nucleotides outside the gene matches: 9. The germline gives CDR1 SGHRS, CDR2 YFSETQ. Here the CDR3 DNA reads TGCGCCAGCAGCGAAGGGGGCTTTCCGGGCACAGATACGCAGTATTTT. It specifies CASSEGGFPGTDTQYF. The full variable domain, completed using reference TRBV5-1 and TRBJ2-3, is KAGVTQTPRYLIKTRGQQVTLSCSPISGHRSVSWYQQTPGQGLQFLFEYFSETQRNKGNFPGRFSGRQFSNSRSEMNVSTLELGDSALYLCASSEGGFPGTDTQYFGPGTRLTVL.

The chain employs TRBV5-1 and TRBJ1-2, with D possibly being TRBD1 (6 bases). CDR1 is SGHRS, CDR2 YFSETQ, per germline. The CDR3 consists of 13 residues. The V end was cut by 5 bases, the J end by 0 bases, with 8 bases between. Here the CDR3 reads CASSGGPNYGYTF. In DNA form, the CDR3 reads TGCGCCAGCAGTGGGGGGCCTAACTATGGCTACACCTTC.

The chain carries TRBV28 and TRBJ1-1; D might be TRBD1 (5 bases). Germline V CDR1 and CDR2: MDHEN, SYDVKM. This CDR3 comprises 16 residues. Trimming took 9 bases from V and 4 from J, leaving 24 bases between them. The CDR3 sequence is CASTLRDYLAITEAFF. The DNA for the CDR3 is TGTGCCAGTACTCTCCGGGACTACCTTGCGATCACTGAAGCTTTCTTT.

The count of this clone is one. Other DNA sequences in this sample translate to the same CDR3. This sequence joins TRBV28 and TRBJ2-5; TRBD1 agrees at 8 bases. The V segment lost 6 bases and the J segment 4 bases; nucleotides outside the gene matches: 7. From germline, CDR1 is MDHEN and CDR2 SYDVKM. This CDR3 comprises 14 residues. The CDR3 is CASRRTGLGETQYF. CDR3 sequence (DNA): TGTGCCAGCAGGAGGACAGGGTTGGGAGAGACCCAGTACTTC.

The chain uses TRBV7-8 and TRBJ1-6, with D perhaps TRBD1 (5 bases). CDR3 length equals 15 residues. The V gene's germline CDR1 is SGHVS and CDR2 FQNEAQ. Between the trimmed V and J ends, which lost 5 bases and 7 bases, there was a span of 15 bases. The CDR3 reads CASSVGVGLNSPLHF. In DNA form, the CDR3 reads TGTGCCAGCAGCGTGGGGGTCGGGTTAAATTCACCCCTCCACTTT.

The chain combines TRBV7-9 with TRBJ2-1; 7 bases agree with TRBD1. Germline trimming cut 1 base from V and 3 bases from J; bases unmatched to any gene: 3. The CDR3 covers 15 residues. From germline, CDR1 is SEHNR and CDR2 FQNEAQ (reference sequence). In DNA, the CDR3 is TGTGCCAGCAGCTTAGATGACAGGGACTACAATGAGCAGTTCTTC. Its translation is CASSLDDRDYNEQFF.

This clone appeared a few times. J is TRBJ2-7 and V is TRBV30; D tentatively reads TRBD1 or TRBD2 (5 bases each). Trimming cost V 0 bases and J 2 bases, with 23 bases left between them. The CDR3 runs 18 residues. Germline CDR1 GTSNPN, CDR2 SVGIG (reference sequence). CDR3 region: CAWSVQDSIGRTTYEQYF. CDR3 DNA sequence: TGTGCCTGGAGTGTACAGGACTCCATCGGGCGAACAACCTACGAGCAGTACTTC. The full variable domain, with the rest looked up from reference TRBV30 and TRBJ2-7, is SQTIHQWPATLVQPVGSPLSLECTVEGTSNPNLYWYRQAAGRGLQLLFYSVGIGQISSEVPQNLSASRPQDRQFILSSKKLLLSDSGFYLCAWSVQDSIGRTTYEQYFGPGTRLTVT.

This clone showed up many times. The chain uses TRBV28 and TRBJ2-1, with TRBD1 as a possible D gene (6 bases). Germline CDR1 is MDHEN and CDR2 is SYDVKM. The CDR3 extends over 14 amino acids. Trimming pared 4 bases from V and 2 bases from J, leaving 9 bases between. CDR3 sequence: CASSSQGTYNEQFF. CDR3 nucleotides: TGTGCCAGCAGTTCACAGGGAACCTACAATGAGCAGTTCTTC.

V gene TRBV6-5 combines with J gene TRBJ2-2; weak D call: TRBD1 (5 bases). The CDR3 runs to 14 residues. Trimming removed 5 bases from V and 7 bases from J, with 14 bases in between. Germline CDR1 and CDR2: MNHEY and SVGAGI. Here the CDR3 DNA reads TGTGCCAGCAGTCAGGGAAGGGTCAGCGGGGAGCTGTTTTTT. This encodes CASSQGRVSGELFF.